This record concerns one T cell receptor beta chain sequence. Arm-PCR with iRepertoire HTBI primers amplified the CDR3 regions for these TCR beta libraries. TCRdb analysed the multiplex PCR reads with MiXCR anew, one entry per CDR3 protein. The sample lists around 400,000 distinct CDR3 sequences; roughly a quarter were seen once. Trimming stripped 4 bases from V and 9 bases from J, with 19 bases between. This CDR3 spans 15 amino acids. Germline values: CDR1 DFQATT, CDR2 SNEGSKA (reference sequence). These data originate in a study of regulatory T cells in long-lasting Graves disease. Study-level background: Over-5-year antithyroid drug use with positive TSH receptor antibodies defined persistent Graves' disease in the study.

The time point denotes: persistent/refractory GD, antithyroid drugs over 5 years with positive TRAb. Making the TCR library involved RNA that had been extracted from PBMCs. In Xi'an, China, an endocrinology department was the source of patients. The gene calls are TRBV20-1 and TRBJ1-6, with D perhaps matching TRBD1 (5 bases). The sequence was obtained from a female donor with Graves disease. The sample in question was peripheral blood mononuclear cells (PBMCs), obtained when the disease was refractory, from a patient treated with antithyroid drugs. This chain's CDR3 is CSAINMGRSSSPLHF. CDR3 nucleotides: TGCAGTGCTATTAATATGGGACGATCCAGTTCACCCCTCCACTTT.